This T cell receptor (beta chain) was identified during a study of cytomegalovirus exposure and HLA in healthy donors. This clone was counted between two and nine times. PCR involved 60 Vbeta and 13 Jbeta primers. Clones were sequenced by immunoSEQ multiplex PCR, and TCRdb holds only the in-frame ones, with some missing. This sample yields about 130,000 clones, of which over 75% are seen a single time; more than 4% belongs to the top ten. The ends were cut back, 4 bases at V and 7 bases at J, with 17 bases in the middle. The CDR3 consists of 15 residues. The germline CDR1 and CDR2 sequences are LNHDA and SQIVND (reference sequence).

The J gene is TRBJ1-5, the V gene TRBV19; D unclear. This clonotype was obtained from a male donor in good health and CMV-seropositive. Sequences were obtained from PBMCs. The CDR3 spells CASSTAHAVGQPQHF. The CDR3 DNA follows: TGTGCCAGTAGTACCGCCCACGCGGTTGGACAGCCCCAGCATTTT.